This TCR beta chain is from a study of vaccination and CD4 T cells after COVID-19. Of note for this clonotype: The antigen remains unidentified.

As for treatment: roughly ten-day PBMC culture with coronavirus spike peptide pools or control peptides (ViraFEST assay). The cultures had half their medium swapped for fresh IL-2 medium on days 3 and 7. General study results and limits: Vaccine-specific clones in convalescent patients were spike mono-reactive in 304 of 307 cases.

The V end lost 2 bases, the J end lost 3 bases, and 17 bases lay between the germline ends. The CDR3 loop spans 18 amino acids. The germline V gene encodes CDR1 MNHEY and CDR2 SVGAGI. An Oncomine TCR Beta short-read assay was used to sequence the DNA from cultured CD4+ T cells. TCRdb called the PCR reads again in MiXCR, with one record for every CDR3 protein. The repertoire holds over 5,000 distinct CDR3 sequences, with around 50% as singletons. This chain connects TRBV6-5 to TRBJ1-6, with D unresolved. This clonotype was obtained from a human donor who had recovered from COVID-19. Sequenced: CD4+ T cells from blood, cultured in vitro. As DNA, the CDR3 is TGTGCCAGCAGTTACAGGGCCCCTACATTCCACTATAATTCACCCCTCCACTTT. Translation: CASSYRAPTFHYNSPLHF.